These T cell receptor beta chains were read from a single sample in a study of T cell responses to AZD1222 COVID-19 vaccine. Data came from immunoSEQ multiplex PCR; TCRdb stores just in-frame clones and leaves some out. The sample lists 25,000 to 35,000 clones, nearly 95% seen once, with roughly 7.3% in the top ten. Material: peripheral blood, obtained on day 0 of AZD1222 vaccination. The source is an adult in good health. CDR3s include the opening cysteine and the closing phenylalanine or tryptophan. D genes are given only for firm matches. Clone size, where shown, is once, few, many, or a class for clones that have expanded.

j_gene	d_gene	abundance	v_gene	CDR3aa	CDR3nt
TRBJ1-1	.	.	TRBV5-1	CASSLGQVGNTEAFF	TGCGCCAGCAGCTTGGGACAGGTCGGGAACACTGAAGCTTTCTTT
TRBJ2-7	.	.	TRBV3-1/TRBV3-2	CASSPRSDRNTYEQYF	TGTGCCAGCAGCCCTCGATCGGACAGAAACACCTACGAGCAGTACTTC
TRBJ1-1	.	once	TRBV5-4	CASSLPGRDTEAFF	TGTGCCAGCAGCTTGCCGGGAAGGGACACTGAAGCTTTCTTT
TRBJ1-4	TRBD1	.	TRBV2	CASKGQGAEKLFF	TGTGCCAGCAAGGGTCAGGGGGCTGAAAAACTGTTTTTT
TRBJ2-1	.	.	TRBV5-6	CASSLGVYNEQFF	TGTGCCAGCAGCCTCGGGGTCTACAATGAGCAGTTCTTC
TRBJ1-5	.	once	TRBV2	CASSDDQQPQHF	TGTGCCAGCAGTGATGATCAACAGCCCCAGCATTTT
TRBJ2-7	.	.	TRBV12-3/TRBV12-4	CASRGTAFYEQYF	TGTGCCAGCAGGGGGACTGCGTTCTACGAGCAGTACTTC
TRBJ2-3	TRBD2	.	TRBV6-5	CASSPRTSGTDTQYF	TGTGCCAGCAGTCCCCGGACTAGCGGCACAGATACGCAGTATTTT
TRBJ1-5	.	.	TRBV4-2	CASSQLGGGTLNNQPQHF	TGTGCCAGCAGCCAACTAGGGGGGGGGACACTGAACAATCAGCCCCAGCATTTT
TRBJ2-4	TRBD1	.	TRBV25-1	CASSTRTGVSDIQYF	TGTGCCAGCTCCACCCGGACAGGGGTTTCTGACATTCAGTACTTC
TRBJ1-4	.	.	TRBV11-2	CASSFRSEKLFF	TGTGCCAGCAGCTTTCGTAGCGAAAAACTGTTTTTT
TRBJ1-2	.	.	TRBV4-1	CASRTGGVGNYGYTF	TGCGCCAGCAGGACCGGGGGGGTTGGTAACTATGGCTACACCTTC
TRBJ1-1	.	.	TRBV6-1	CASSEEGTWNTEAFF	TGTGCCAGCAGTGAAGAAGGGACCTGGAACACTGAAGCTTTCTTT
TRBJ2-7	TRBD2	.	TRBV20-1	CSASRTSGASYEQYF	TGCAGTGCAAGTCGGACTAGCGGGGCCTCCTACGAGCAGTACTTC
TRBJ1-5	.	.	TRBV19	CASSAGLPNQPQHF	TGTGCCAGTAGTGCGGGGTTACCAAATCAGCCCCAGCATTTT
TRBJ1-2	.	.	TRBV2	CASSVDKHGYTF	TGTGCCAGCAGTGTGGACAAGCATGGCTACACCTTC
TRBJ2-7	.	.	TRBV10-1	CASSDRGRYEQYF	TGCGCCAGCAGTGACCGGGGCCGATACGAGCAGTACTTC
TRBJ1-2	.	.	TRBV27	CASSLSGDVSYGYTF	TGTGCCAGCAGTTTATCGGGGGACGTCAGCTATGGCTACACCTTC
TRBJ1-1	TRBD1	.	TRBV7-2	CASSVRTGSVVIEAFF	TGTGCCAGCAGCGTTCGGACAGGGTCGGTGGTGATAGAAGCTTTCTTT
TRBJ1-4	TRBD1	.	TRBV7-2	CASSLKTGGNEKLFF	TGTGCCAGCAGCTTAAAGACAGGGGGCAATGAAAAACTGTTTTTT
TRBJ1-1	TRBD1	.	TRBV12-3/TRBV12-4	CASSGTERTEAFF	TGTGCCAGCAGCGGGACAGAGAGAACTGAAGCTTTCTTT